Listed below are T cell receptor beta chains from one sample, sequenced in a study of blood T cell repertoires in COVID-19. The assay was immunoSEQ multiplex PCR, and TCRdb's table has in-frame clones only and misses some. In the table there are about 160,000 clones, 85% to 95% of which are singletons. The sequencing input was peripheral blood. These receptors were taken from a woman between 55 and 75 years old with COVID-19, enrolled during active disease. Both conserved end residues are part of each CDR3. Fields, in order: clone size, V gene, D gene, J gene, CDR3 DNA, CDR3 protein. The D gene is left open where the match is weak. Clone size is given for some rows only: seen once, a few or many times, or a class if the clone is expanded.

size: NA; V: TRBV5-1; D: TRBD1; J: TRBJ2-3; DNA: TGCGCCAGCAGCTATGGACAGGGTATAGGCACAGATACGCAGTATTTT; CDR3: CASSYGQGIGTDTQYF
size: few; V: TRBV14; D: TRBD1; J: TRBJ1-2; DNA: TGTGCCAGCAGCAAAGGGACAGGGTCCTTTGGCTACACCTTC; CDR3: CASSKGTGSFGYTF
size: NA; V: TRBV18; D: NA; J: TRBJ1-2; DNA: TGTGCCAGCTCACCCGCAGCTAACTATGGCTACACCTTC; CDR3: CASSPAANYGYTF
size: NA; V: TRBV30; D: TRBD1; J: TRBJ1-4; DNA: TGTGCCTGGAGTTCCACGGGACAGGGGAGGGAAAAACTGTTTTTT; CDR3: CAWSSTGQGREKLFF
size: NA; V: TRBV7-2; D: TRBD1; J: TRBJ2-7; DNA: TGTGCCAGCAGCATGTACTGGACAGGGGATTCCTACGAGCAGTACTTC; CDR3: CASSMYWTGDSYEQYF
size: NA; V: TRBV5-1; D: TRBD2; J: TRBJ2-7; DNA: TGCGCCAGCAGCTCTCCAGGGACTAGCCGGGGGGTGAAGTACTTC; CDR3: CASSSPGTSRGVKYF
size: NA; V: TRBV27; D: TRBD2; J: TRBJ2-3; DNA: TGTGCCAGCAGTTTAGGTGGTAGCGGGGGAGGTACAGATACGCAGTATTTT; CDR3: CASSLGGSGGGTDTQYF
size: NA; V: TRBV5-1; D: NA; J: TRBJ1-2; DNA: TGCGCCAGCAGCTTGGACGGTGGTAACTATGGCTACACCTTC; CDR3: CASSLDGGNYGYTF
size: NA; V: TRBV5-1; D: NA; J: TRBJ2-6; DNA: TGCGCCAGCAGCTTGGTCCTAGCTGGGGCCAACGTCCTGACTTTC; CDR3: CASSLVLAGANVLTF
size: NA; V: TRBV5-1; D: NA; J: TRBJ1-1; DNA: TGCGCCAGCAGGGTCTGGGCAGGCACTGAAGCTTTCTTT; CDR3: CASRVWAGTEAFF
size: once; V: TRBV12-5; D: TRBD1; J: TRBJ1-2; DNA: TGTGCTAGTGGCCCCTACCCGGGAGGGGGCCGAGGCTACACCTTC; CDR3: CASGPYPGGGRGYTF
size: NA; V: TRBV4-2; D: NA; J: TRBJ1-2; DNA: TGTGCCAGCAGCCAATGGGGGGGGCTCTGGGGCTACACCTTC; CDR3: CASSQWGGLWGYTF
size: NA; V: TRBV19; D: NA; J: TRBJ2-5; DNA: TGTGCCAGTAGCCCCGGGGAGGAGACCCAGTACTTC; CDR3: CASSPGEETQYF
size: NA; V: TRBV4-2; D: NA; J: TRBJ2-5; DNA: TGTGCCAGCAGCCAAGGCAGGGCAGAGACCCAGTACTTC; CDR3: CASSQGRAETQYF
size: NA; V: TRBV9; D: TRBD1; J: TRBJ1-5; DNA: TGTGCCAGCAGCCCGGGACAGCTCAATCAGCCCCAGCATTTT; CDR3: CASSPGQLNQPQHF
size: NA; V: TRBV6-5; D: NA; J: TRBJ1-1; DNA: TGTGCCAGCAGTTACGCAGGGTTAATCACTGAAGCTTTCTTT; CDR3: CASSYAGLITEAFF
size: NA; V: TRBV5-4; D: TRBD1; J: TRBJ2-1; DNA: TGTGCCAGCAGCGGGGGACAGGGCAACAATGAGCAGTTCTTC; CDR3: CASSGGQGNNEQFF
size: NA; V: TRBV12-3/TRBV12-4; D: NA; J: TRBJ2-3; DNA: TGTGCCAGCAGCCAACGGGACACAGATACGCAGTATTTT; CDR3: CASSQRDTDTQYF